Detailed here is one TCR beta chain. Its specificity is unknown. The donors were part of the roughly 120-subject validation cohort, which stood apart from the roughly 700-subject first cohort. The data were produced by immunoSEQ multiplex PCR, yet TCRdb's version contains in-frame clones alone and is incomplete. The table shows about 67,000 clones, with roughly 92% occurring only once. These data belong to a study of cytomegalovirus exposure and HLA in healthy donors. At the level of the study: The approximately 670 first-cohort repertoires and the approximately 130 validation repertoires shared the same platform, a later analysis reported.

General observations from the study: Cytomegalovirus-associated status was assigned to 164 TCR beta chains. Specificity for CMV antigens was confirmed in vitro for a few of the CMV-associated chains.

Specimen: PBMCs. This TCR came from a woman between 18 and 29 years old in good health and CMV-seronegative.

The CDR3 DNA reads as TGCAGCGTTGATCCCCGAAAACGGAATGAGCAGTTCTTC. Its translation: CSVDPRKRNEQFF. The V call is TRBV29-1, the J call TRBJ2-1; no clear D. The CDR3 extends over 13 amino acids. V dropped 3 bases and J dropped 7 bases, with 13 bases sitting between them. The germline gives CDR1 SQVTM, CDR2 ANQGSEA.